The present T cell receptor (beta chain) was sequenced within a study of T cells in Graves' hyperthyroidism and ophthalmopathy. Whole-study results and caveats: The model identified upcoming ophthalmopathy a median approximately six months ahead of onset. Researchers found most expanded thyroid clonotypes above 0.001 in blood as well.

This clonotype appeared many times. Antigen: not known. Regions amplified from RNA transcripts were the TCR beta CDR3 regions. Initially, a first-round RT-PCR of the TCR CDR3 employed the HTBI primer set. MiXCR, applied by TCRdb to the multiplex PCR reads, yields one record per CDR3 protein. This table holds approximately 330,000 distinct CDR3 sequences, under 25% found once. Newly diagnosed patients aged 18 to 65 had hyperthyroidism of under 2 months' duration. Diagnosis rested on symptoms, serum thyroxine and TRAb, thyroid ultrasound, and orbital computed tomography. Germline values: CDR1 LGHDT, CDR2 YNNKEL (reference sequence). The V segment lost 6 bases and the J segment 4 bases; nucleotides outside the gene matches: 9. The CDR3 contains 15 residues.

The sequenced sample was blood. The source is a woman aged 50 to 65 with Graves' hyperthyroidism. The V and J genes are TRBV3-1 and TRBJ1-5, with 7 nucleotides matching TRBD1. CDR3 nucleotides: TGTGCCAGCAGTCCGGGACAGCTAGGTAATCAGCCCCAGCATTTT. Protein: CASSPGQLGNQPQHF. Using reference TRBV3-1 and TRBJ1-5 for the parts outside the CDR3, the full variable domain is DTAVSQTPKYLVTQMGNDKSIKCEQNLGHDTMYWYKQDSKKFLKIMFSYNNKELIINETVPNRFSPKSPDKAHLNLHINSLELGDSAVYFCASSPGQLGNQPQHFGDGTRLSIL.